This T cell receptor beta chain was obtained from a study of identical twins. General observations from the study: For out-of-frame beta sequences, excess twin sharing was weaker.

Trimming took 2 bases from V and 0 from J; bases not matched to a gene: 10. Per the germline V gene, CDR1 is MGHRA and CDR2 is YSYEKL. The CDR3 sequence is 19 residues long. TCRdb used MiXCR to reprocess the 5' RACE reads, holding one entry per CDR3 protein. Here the sample spans around 550,000 distinct CDR3 sequences, around 15% being singletons. In regard to this clonotype: Its antigen is as yet unknown.

The sample was also linked to a second study, of yellow fever vaccine responses in identical twins.

Sequencing was performed on CD4+ T cells sorted from blood. The source of this sequence is a woman aged 18-29 years in good health. This chain uses TRBV4-1 with TRBJ2-3; TRBD2 matches 11 bases. The CDR3 coding sequence is TGCGCCAGCAGCCAAACCGCACCGGGACTAGCGGCAAGCACAGATACGCAGTATTTT. This sequence encodes CASSQTAPGLAASTDTQYF.